This T cell receptor beta chain was recovered during a study of cytomegalovirus exposure and HLA in healthy donors. General study findings and limits: With later analysis, a missense DCLRE1C variant became linked to TCR beta V- and J-gene trimming. Specificity of a few CMV-associated chains for CMV antigens was verified in vitro.

Remarks on this clone: The antigen is undetermined. Other DNA sequences in the same sample also yield this CDR3.

PCR primers comprised 60 Vbeta and 13 Jbeta primers. Profiled with immunoSEQ multiplex PCR; TCRdb holds only in-frame clones, not every one. This sample has about 150,000 clones; around 80% occur once, and the top ten carry 5.6%. Trimming pared 0 bases from V and 1 base from J, leaving 8 bases between. This CDR3 has 14 amino acids. Germline CDR1 reads SGHRS; CDR2 reads YFSETQ. This chain connects TRBV5-1 to TRBJ2-7; TRBD1 might be the D (6 bases). This receptor was obtained from a woman between 35 and 50 years old in good health and CMV-seropositive. The sample was PBMCs. The CDR3 reads CASSLVQGSYEQYF. The CDR3 nucleotides read TGCGCCAGCAGCTTGGTGCAGGGGTCCTACGAGCAGTACTTC.